A selection of T cell receptor beta chains follows, all from one sample in a study of blood T cell repertoires in COVID-19. Here immunoSEQ multiplex PCR was the method, and the copy in TCRdb shows in-frame clones only, minus some. The data contain a few hundred thousand clones, almost 90% of them seen just once; the ten biggest clones take up around 4.5%. The sequenced sample consisted of PBMCs or T cells enriched from blood (not recorded which). These receptors all come from a woman aged 18 to 35 with acute COVID-19. The CDR3 runs from the conserved cysteine through the conserved F or W.

cdr3_aa: CATSDPRQGAYNEQFF; j_call: TRBJ2-1; v_call: TRBV24-1
cdr3_aa: CASSSNSDSVGYTF; j_call: TRBJ1-2; v_call: TRBV28
cdr3_aa: CASSLIGRGHEQYF; j_call: TRBJ2-7; v_call: TRBV7-2
cdr3_aa: CASSLVKGLGEQYF; j_call: TRBJ2-7; v_call: TRBV11-2
cdr3_aa: CASSLYRTGLSTEAFF; j_call: TRBJ1-1; v_call: TRBV27
cdr3_aa: CASSVDGGWQYF; j_call: TRBJ2-7; v_call: TRBV9
cdr3_aa: CASSQLGGGRNTEAFF; j_call: TRBJ1-1; v_call: TRBV14
cdr3_aa: CSASPRASGRWTDTQYF; j_call: TRBJ2-3; v_call: TRBV20-1
cdr3_aa: CASGFPQGKFDPPLHF; j_call: TRBJ1-6; v_call: TRBV28
cdr3_aa: CATSREGGSNQPQHF; j_call: TRBJ1-5; v_call: TRBV15
cdr3_aa: CARQLKAGGPDEQYF; j_call: TRBJ2-7; v_call: TRBV2